Below are 5 T cell receptor beta chains sequenced from a single sample in a study of T cells in Graves' hyperthyroidism and ophthalmopathy. There were TCR beta CDR3 regions amplified from RNA transcripts. First-round RT-PCR of the TCR CDR3 relied on the HTBI primer set. Each CDR3 protein is one row after TCRdb ran MiXCR on the multiplex PCR reads. The sample carries hundreds of thousands of distinct CDR3 sequences, under 60% recorded once. The sample was peripheral blood or thyroid tissue (not recorded which). These receptors all come from a woman under 30 with Graves' hyperthyroidism.

Only a few counts were recorded for this clonotype. The rearrangement links TRBV7-2 to TRBJ2-5; D could derive from TRBD1 or TRBD2 (6 bases each). V was shortened by 7 bases and J by 2 bases, with 11 bases between the two germline ends. This CDR3 region has 13 residues. CDR1 and CDR2 (germline): SGHTA, FQGNSA. CDR3 sequence reads: CASNLGGQETQYF. Here the CDR3 DNA reads TGTGCCAGCAACCTAGGGGGGCAAGAGACCCAGTACTTC.

This clonotype was seen at least ten times. The J gene is TRBJ1-5, the V gene TRBV7-2; perhaps TRBD1 as D (5 bases). The CDR3 contains 14 residues. Per germline, CDR1 SGHTA and CDR2 FQGNSA. V lost 1 base to trimming and J lost 5 bases, with 9 bases between them. The CDR3 DNA reads as TGTGCCAGCAGCTTAGGGGGACCGCATCAGCCCCAGCATTTT. Its protein is CASSLGGPHQPQHF.

This clonotype was detected only a few times. The chain has TRBV13 and TRBJ1-2, with D hard to call. The germline V and J ends were trimmed by 5 bases and 1 base, with 11 bases remaining between them. The CDR3 has 14 amino acids. CDR1 and CDR2 (germline): PRHDT, FYEKMQ (reference sequence). The CDR3 region has the DNA TGTGCCAGCAGCACTAGGAGGTATAACTATGGCTACACCTTC. It codes for CASSTRRYNYGYTF.

On this clonotype itself: Germline and junction disagree at one end, which may indicate a read error. CDR3 sequence (DNA): TGTGCCGGTAGTATAGAGAACAGGCCAACCTACGAGCAGTACTTC. This sequence encodes CAGSIENRPTYEQYF. The chain couples TRBV19 to TRBJ2-7; D is perhaps TRBD1 (5 bases). Germline assignment: CDR1 LNHDA and CDR2 SQIVND (reference sequence). The CDR3 sequence is 15 residues long. Complete variable domain (other parts from reference TRBV19 and TRBJ2-7): DGGITQSPKYLFRKEGQNVTLSCEQNLNHDAMYWYRQDPGQGLRLIYYSQIVNDFQKGDIAEGYSVSREKKESFPLTVTSAQKNPTAFYLCAGSIENRPTYEQYFGPGTRLTVT.

The chain has TRBV7-8 and TRBJ2-6, with D perhaps TRBD2 (5 bases). V was cut by 3 bases and J by 4 bases, with 7 bases left in between. The CDR3 runs 14 residues. Per germline, CDR1 SGHVS and CDR2 FQNEAQ. In DNA, the CDR3 is TGTGCCAGCAGCTTTCGGGAAGGGGCCAACGTCCTGACTTTC. Translating gives CASSFREGANVLTF. Drawing the rest from reference TRBV7-8 and TRBJ2-6, the complete variable domain is GAGVSQSPRYKVAKRGQDVALRCDPISGHVSLFWYQQALGQGPEFLTYFQNEAQLDKSGLPSDRFFAERPEGSVSTLKIQRTQQEDSAVYLCASSFREGANVLTFGAGSRLTVL.